This T cell receptor (beta chain) was identified during a study of metastatic and nonmetastatic thyroid tumors. About the research overall: The comparison covered peripheral blood and tumor or nodule tissue in malignant and benign thyroid patients.

All patients were untreated before thyroid surgery. Authors' methods: A classifier for distant metastasis in papillary thyroid cancer was constructed using CDR3 differences observed across clinicopathological groups. TCRdb ran MiXCR on the PCR reads. Clone size and V and J calls follow TCRdb, not the original study. The sample carries about 6,800 clones, under 3.5% recorded once. This clone rates as medium-sized. The germline CDR1 and CDR2 sequences are MGHRA and YSYEKL. There are 16 residues in the CDR3. V was pared by 1 base and J by 6 bases, with 5 bases of the junction left unmatched. The TCR comes from a female donor with papillary thyroid cancer or a benign thyroid nodule (not recorded which). Some clones in this sample may be carry-over from other donors' samples. The chain is built from TRBV4-1 and TRBJ2-1, with TRBD1 matching 11 bases. What was sequenced was tumor tissue. Written as DNA, the CDR3 is TGCGCCAGCAGCCAAGCCGGGACAGGGGGGAGCAATGAGCAGTTCTTC. Its translation is CASSQAGTGGSNEQFF.